This TCR beta chain was sequenced during a study of response to subunit inactivated influenza vaccine listed by TCRdb under 2018. The study in broad terms: Deep quantitative profiling of the T cell receptor repertoire was used in the study to follow responses to a trivalent subunit inactivated influenza vaccine. The study at large found these results: According to the authors, only a limited number of new T cells may be recruited by each seasonal influenza vaccination.

There are 15 amino acids in the CDR3, from cysteine to phenylalanine inclusive. The kept DNA is CDR3 alone, 45 bases in frame from the first base. V is reduced by 6 bases and J by 1 base, leaving a spacing of 16 bases between them. The germline V gene encodes CDR1 LGHNA and CDR2 YNFKEQ. Library preparation employed RT-PCR. Sequencing was performed on an Illumina HiSeq 2500. In-frame beta chains were kept once TCRdb had trimmed the public reads at Q25 with fastp and called clones with MiXCR. Identical CDR3 protein sequences are pooled into one entry, listed with their most common genes and DNA. In all, the sample holds roughly 620,000 distinct CDR3 sequences, and around 11% of those were seen once. The ten largest account for more than 9.5% of the sample. About this clonotype itself: Its antigen target is currently unknown. Base-call qualities are not available, and no considerably larger clone is one nucleotide away.

Another study also made use of these data, one on T cells expressing NK-cell markers. Drawing on the second study: The TCR beta cDNA libraries were made using 5'RACE template switching, a step that added both a universal primer site and unique molecular identifiers. TCR beta-chain repertoires were profiled in sorted CD3+CD56+NKG2C+, CD3+CD56+NKG2C- and CD3+CD56-NKG2C+ T-cell subsets from fewer than 10 donors. Among the eight sequenced donors, only one was HCMV-seronegative, while the other seven were HCMV-seropositive. In several experiments an anti-gammadeltaTCR antibody was added to restrict sorting to alphabetaTCR-expressing T cells. In a handful of donors, the dominant CD3+CD56+NKG2C+ clonotypes were among the top 10 CD8+ clonotypes and accounted for about 1.0-7.5% of CD8+ T cells. Those dominant clonotypes were again the most abundant among CD3+CD56-NKG2C+ cells in a few donors, at about 25-60.1%. Whether the expanded NKG2C-expressing T cell clones were specific for HCMV antigens was left unclear. The study sequenced eight donors, all healthy volunteers chosen at random: three men and five women. A commercial ELISA kit detecting HCMV-specific IgG in serum was used to determine HCMV serostatus. Peripheral blood mononuclear cells were isolated from blood by Ficoll density gradient centrifugation. For a handful of donors, bulk peripheral blood T-cell repertoires were additionally sequenced from unsorted PBMC. cDNA synthesis was primed from the TCR beta constant segment and was followed by two successive PCR amplification steps. Sequencing of the libraries produced 2 x 150 bp reads on Illumina HiSeq 2000/2500, MiSeq or NextSeq. MIGEC handled demultiplexing of the reads and grouping by UMI, while MiTCR was used to assemble and quantify clonotypes. Only TCR cDNA sequences supported by at least two reads were kept to exclude erroneous sequences. The tcR package was used for downstream repertoire analysis, and clonotypes were matched between fractions using CDR3 nucleotide sequence together with V segment. VDJmatch was used to annotate antigen specificity against VDJdb, with one amino acid substitution allowed in CDR3.

In this chain, TRBV4-2 is recombined with TRBJ2-7; the D gene is possibly TRBD1, with 5 bases matching. The receptor was derived from a man aged 50 to 60 who received an inactivated influenza vaccine. Donor details come from another sample of the same person, matched by shared clones. The sample was PBMCs from blood, taken on the day of vaccination. The CDR3 sequence is CASSRGIGDSYEQYF. The sequence in DNA is TGTGCCAGCAGTCGAGGCATAGGGGATTCCTACGAGCAGTACTTC.